This T cell receptor beta chain was recovered during a study of metastatic and nonmetastatic thyroid tumors. Study details: Patients with malignant and benign thyroid disease provided blood and tumor or nodule tissue, whose repertoires were compared.

This clone was seen at least ten times. The antigen remains undetermined. How the authors handled the data: Clinicopathological groups differed in CDR3, with these differences serving to build a distant-metastasis classifier for papillary thyroid cancer. TCRdb reanalyzed the PCR reads with MiXCR. The V and J calls here are based on TCRdb, not the publication. The sample has more than 25,000 clones; 7.4% are singletons. No patient received treatment before thyroid surgery. V was clipped by 6 bases and J by 8 bases, with 20 bases between them. Germline V CDR1 and CDR2: MDHEN, SYDVKM. The CDR3 sequence is 15 residues long. The study, taken as a whole, reports: The reported finding was significantly higher TCR beta diversity in malignant thyroid tumors relative to benign nodules, in blood and tumor.

The genes are TRBV28 and TRBJ2-4; perhaps TRBD1 as D (6 bases). The source is a female donor with papillary thyroid cancer or a benign thyroid nodule (not recorded which). Some clones in this sample may be carry-over from other donors' samples. The sequenced material came from blood. The CDR3 here is CASSYFGGVSYIQYF. CDR3 DNA sequence: TGTGCCAGCAGCTACTTTGGGGGCGTTTCGTACATTCAGTACTTC.